The 32 T cell receptor beta chains reported below all come from one sample, sequenced in a study of graft-versus-host responses after intestinal transplantation. No antigens are known for them. Clones were sequenced by immunoSEQ multiplex PCR, and TCRdb holds only the in-frame ones, with some missing. The table shows more than 95,000 clones, with less than 90% occurring only once. The sequenced sample was unstimulated CD4+ T cells sorted from spleen or lymph node cells, obtained before intestinal transplant. The receptors come from a human donor who received an intestinal transplant.

The rearrangement uses TRBV30 and TRBJ2-1; no firm D call. From germline, CDR1 is GTSNPN and CDR2 SVGIG (reference sequence). The CDR3 runs to 11 residues. Trimming left V 4 bases short and J 8 bases short, with 9 bases between. Here the CDR3 reads CAWTLGHEQFF. CDR3 nucleotide sequence: TGTGCCTGGACTCTAGGCCATGAGCAGTTCTTC.

The genes are TRBV15 and TRBJ2-3, with TRBD2 matching over 10 bases. V lost 0 bases, J lost 6 bases, and 9 bases stayed unmatched. CDR3 length: 17 residues. From germline, CDR1 is LNHNV and CDR2 YYDKDF (reference sequence). CDR3 in DNA: TGTGCCACCAGCAGAGATCGGCTAGCGGGAGTCTCTGATACGCAGTATTTT. It translates to CATSRDRLAGVSDTQYF.

The chain combines TRBV10-2 with TRBJ2-1; D not certain. Between the trimmed V and J ends, which lost 6 bases and 2 bases, there was a span of 8 bases. Germline V gives CDR1 WSHSY, CDR2 SAAADI. The CDR3 is made up of 13 amino acids. In nucleotides, the CDR3 is TGCGCCAGCAGGGGCAGCCCCTACAATGAGCAGTTCTTC. Its translation is CASRGSPYNEQFF.

V usage is TRBV5-5 and J usage is TRBJ2-7; TRBD1 matches 8 bases. The CDR3 totals 14 residues. The germline V gene has CDR1 SGHKS and CDR2 YYEKEE (reference sequence). With V trimmed by 4 bases and J by 6 bases, 9 bases remained unmatched. The CDR3 bases are TGTGCCAGCAGCCCTAGGACAGGGACGGCCGAGCAGTACTTC. It yields the protein CASSPRTGTAEQYF.

The chain carries TRBV11-1 and TRBJ2-5; the match to TRBD2 covers 10 bases. Germline CDR1 and CDR2: SGHAT and FQDESV (reference sequence). J lost 2 bases, V lost 6 bases, and 12 bases had no gene match. The CDR3 is 17 amino acids. In DNA, the CDR3 is TGTGCCAGCAGATTTGGGGTTACTAGCGGGGATCAAGAGACCCAGTACTTC. Translation: CASRFGVTSGDQETQYF.

The chain links TRBV9 to TRBJ2-2, with D tentatively TRBD2 (6 bases). Between the trimmed V and J ends, which lost 1 base and 2 bases, there was a span of 15 bases. Germline assignment: CDR1 SGDLS and CDR2 YYNGEE. This CDR3 region has 17 residues. In DNA form, the CDR3 reads TGTGCCAGCAGCGTAAATAGGCTAGCGATTAACACCGGGGAGCTGTTTTTT. It translates to CASSVNRLAINTGELFF.

The V call is TRBV6-1, the J call TRBJ2-3, with no clear D. CDR1 is MNHNS and CDR2 is SASEGT in the germline V gene. V shed 1 base and J shed 6 bases, with 8 bases lying between them. This CDR3 contains 13 residues. CDR3 sequence reads: CASSEGLSDTQYF. CDR3 DNA sequence: TGTGCCAGCAGTGAAGGTCTTTCGGATACGCAGTATTTT.

This CDR3 is CASSGAGVGTGELFF. The DNA for the CDR3 is TGTGCCAGCAGTGGGGCGGGAGTGGGGACCGGGGAGCTGTTTTTT. This rearrangement joins TRBV28 to TRBJ2-2; 7 bases align to TRBD2. The CDR3 spans 15 residues. The V segment lost 5 bases and the J segment 5 bases; nucleotides outside the gene matches: 8. Germline values: CDR1 MDHEN, CDR2 SYDVKM.

The chain uses TRBV5-1 and TRBJ2-1, with 9 bases aligning to TRBD2. V shed 3 bases, J shed 5 bases, and the junction held 9 bases outside the gene matches. Germline loops: CDR1 SGHRS, CDR2 YFSETQ. This CDR3 contains 16 residues. The CDR3 sequence: CASSSLRLAEDNEQFF. The DNA for the CDR3 is TGCGCCAGCAGCTCACTACGACTAGCGGAAGACAATGAGCAGTTCTTC.

In its sample, this clone was seen once. The sample contains more than one DNA sequence encoding this CDR3. The rearrangement uses TRBV27 and TRBJ2-5; D gene unclear. CDR3 length: 12 amino acids. Germline loops: CDR1 MNHEY, CDR2 SMNVEV (reference sequence). V lost 5 bases to trimming and J lost 2 bases, with 6 bases between them. CDR3 amino acids: CASSNDQETQYF. The DNA of the CDR3 is TGTGCCAGCAGTAATGATCAAGAGACCCAGTACTTC.

The V and J genes are TRBV30 and TRBJ2-5, with D unclear. This CDR3 has 13 amino acids. Trimming cost V 5 bases and J 1 base, with 11 bases left between them. From germline, CDR1 is GTSNPN and CDR2 SVGIG (reference sequence). CDR3 coding DNA: TGTGCCTGGCTGGGCCGATTCCAAGAGACCCAGTACTTC. The encoded protein is CAWLGRFQETQYF.

The chain carries TRBV6-6 and TRBJ1-5; tentative D call: TRBD1 (5 bases). Germline CDR1 MNHNY, CDR2 SVGAGI (reference sequence). CDR3 length: 14 amino acids. The V and J ends lost 6 bases and 7 bases respectively, with 16 bases between them. CDR3 residues: CASSLGTEGQPQHF. Here the CDR3 DNA reads TGTGCCAGCAGCCTGGGGACGGAAGGACAGCCCCAGCATTTT.

The rearrangement joins TRBV7-3 to TRBJ2-7; D may correspond to TRBD1 or TRBD2 (6 bases each). Germline assignment: CDR1 SGHTA and CDR2 FQGTGA. The CDR3 extends over 19 amino acids. Trimming pared 1 base from V and 4 bases from J, leaving 26 bases between. DNA of the CDR3: TGTGCCAGCAGCTTAAGACACGGGGGCCGCGGGGCTTCAGAATACGAGCAGTACTTC. Translation: CASSLRHGGRGASEYEQYF.

The V and J genes are TRBV5-4 and TRBJ1-4, with D perhaps matching TRBD1 (6 bases). Germline CDR1 SGHNT, CDR2 YYREEE (reference sequence). The CDR3 totals 14 residues. Trimming stripped 1 base from V and 7 bases from J, with 11 bases between. CDR3: CASSLRGTGEKLFF. The CDR3 nucleotides are TGTGCCAGCAGCTTGAGGGGGACCGGTGAAAAACTGTTTTTT.

The chain carries TRBV11-3 and TRBJ2-5; D gene unclear. The germline V and J ends were trimmed by 3 bases and 5 bases, with 10 bases remaining between them. Germline CDR1 SGHNT, CDR2 YENEEA. This CDR3 region has 13 residues. The CDR3 sequence is CASSFGSRETQYF. In DNA form, the CDR3 reads TGTGCCAGCAGCTTTGGTTCTCGGGAGACCCAGTACTTC.

Remarks on this clone: Other DNA sequences in the sample encode the same CDR3. The chain combines TRBV7-2 with TRBJ1-1, with D unresolved. The CDR3 totals 13 residues. The ends were cut back, 2 bases at V and 2 bases at J, with 6 bases in the middle. Germline V gene sequence: CDR1 SGHTA, CDR2 FQGNSA. CDR3 region: CASSLSSNTEAFF. CDR3 nucleotides: TGTGCCAGCAGCTTAAGTTCTAACACTGAAGCTTTCTTT.

This clone has only a few counts. The chain couples TRBV6-1 to TRBJ1-3, with TRBD1 matching 8 bases. Germline CDR1 and CDR2: MNHNS and SASEGT. J lost 4 bases, V lost 9 bases, and 5 bases had no gene match. The length of the CDR3 is 13 residues. CDR3 loop: CASNRDRGNTIYF. CDR3 in DNA: TGTGCCAGTAACCGGGACAGGGGAAACACCATATATTTT.

This clone was detected a few times. This rearrangement joins TRBV10-1 to TRBJ2-1; D unclear. Germline CDR1 WNHNN, CDR2 SYGVQD (reference sequence). The CDR3 is 14 amino acids. Deletions cut 2 bases from V and 6 bases from J, with 11 bases between. CDR3 nucleotides: TGCGCCAGCAGTGAGGGCGCACCAGGCAATGAGCAGTTCTTC. It encodes CASSEGAPGNEQFF.

The V call is TRBV6-5, the J call TRBJ2-7, with 7 bases matching TRBD1. CDR1 is MNHEY and CDR2 is SVGAGI in the germline V gene. The V segment lost 5 bases and the J segment 3 bases; nucleotides outside the gene matches: 10. The CDR3 runs 15 residues. The CDR3 protein is CASSLDRDRHYEQYF. DNA for the CDR3: TGTGCCAGCAGTCTCGACAGGGACCGACACTACGAGCAGTACTTC.

This chain connects TRBV5-1 to TRBJ2-1; D is possibly TRBD1 (5 bases). Trimming shortened V by 0 bases and J by 4 bases, and 5 bases separated the two germline ends. Germline V gives CDR1 SGHRS, CDR2 YFSETQ. This CDR3 comprises 13 residues. DNA of the CDR3: TGCGCCAGCAGCTTGGACAGGTACAATGAGCAGTTCTTC. Amino acids: CASSLDRYNEQFF.

The rearrangement uses TRBV11-2 and TRBJ2-5; D remains ambiguous. Deletions cut 3 bases from V and 5 bases from J, with 10 bases between. The CDR3 is 13 residues long. Germline loops: CDR1 SGHAT, CDR2 FQNNGV. The CDR3 loop reads CASSFGPQETQYF. DNA for the CDR3: TGTGCCAGCAGCTTCGGGCCTCAGGAGACCCAGTACTTC.

The chain recombines TRBV10-3 with TRBJ2-7, with 9 bases matching TRBD1. Germline CDR1 is ENHRY and CDR2 is SYGVKD. The CDR3 is made up of 14 amino acids. Trimming removed 6 bases from V and 4 bases from J; junction bases left unmatched: 7. The CDR3 DNA sequence: TGTGCCATCAGCTTACAGGGGGCAGGTTACGAGCAGTACTTC. Translating it yields CAISLQGAGYEQYF.

The chain is built from TRBV6-1 and TRBJ1-1, with 8 nucleotides matching TRBD1. Germline CDR1 is MNHNS and CDR2 is SASEGT. The V gene end was trimmed by 7 bases and the J gene end by 8 bases; junction bases not matched to a gene: 9. CDR3 length: 13 amino acids. Written as DNA, the CDR3 is TGTGCCAGCACCCTAGGACAGGGCAGAGAAGCTTTCTTT. Translated: CASTLGQGREAFF.

Only a few counts were recorded for this clone. This specimen includes other DNA sequences encoding the same CDR3. J is TRBJ1-3 and V is TRBV7-9; no definite D call. The germline V gene has CDR1 SEHNR and CDR2 FQNEAQ (reference sequence). Trimming cost V 3 bases and J 0 bases, with 6 bases left between them. This CDR3 has 14 amino acids. The CDR3 region has the DNA TGTGCCAGCAGCTTCGGGCTCTCTGGAAACACCATATATTTT. It specifies CASSFGLSGNTIYF.

This sequence joins TRBV9 and TRBJ2-1, with TRBD1 matching over 7 bases. This CDR3 is built from 16 residues. The V and J ends lost 4 bases and 4 bases, in that order; junction bases with no gene match: 11. Germline V lookup: CDR1 SGDLS, CDR2 YYNGEE. DNA of the CDR3: TGTGCCAGCAGCCCCCGGGAAAGGGGGCTTTACAATGAGCAGTTCTTC. This encodes CASSPRERGLYNEQFF.

This chain links TRBV27 with TRBJ1-5; 7 nucleotides align to TRBD1. The CDR3 sequence is 18 residues long. J gave up 1 base and V 5 bases, and 14 bases lay outside the gene matches. Germline V CDR1 and CDR2: MNHEY, SMNVEV (reference sequence). The chain's CDR3 is CASSAQFSGTESNQPQHF. DNA of the CDR3: TGTGCCAGCAGTGCCCAGTTCTCCGGGACAGAAAGCAATCAGCCCCAGCATTTT.

The V gene is TRBV7-6, the J gene TRBJ1-1; 9 bases are shared with TRBD1. J was trimmed by 4 bases and V by 4 bases; bases with no gene match: 7. Germline V gives CDR1 SGHVS, CDR2 FNYEAQ. This CDR3 is built from 15 residues. The CDR3 bases are TGTGCCAGCAGCTCGTTTTACAGGGGGCGCACTGAAGCTTTCTTT. Translation gives CASSSFYRGRTEAFF.

The chain uses TRBV9 and TRBJ2-3, with D unclear. This CDR3 has 15 amino acids. The V and J ends lost 0 bases and 3 bases respectively, with 11 bases between them. CDR1 is SGDLS and CDR2 is YYNGEE in the germline V gene. The CDR3 nucleotides read TGTGCCAGCAGCGTAGCCACCCATAGGACAGATACGCAGTATTTT. Protein sequence: CASSVATHRTDTQYF.

In this sample, this clone turned up a few times. The genes are TRBV10-3 and TRBJ2-7; TRBD2 agrees at 8 bases. This CDR3 spans 11 amino acids. CDR1 and CDR2 (germline): ENHRY, SYGVKD. J gave up 4 bases and V 10 bases, and 3 bases lay outside the gene matches. The CDR3 here is CATGGGYEQYF. In DNA, the CDR3 is TGTGCCACCGGGGGGGGATACGAGCAGTACTTC.

The rearrangement uses TRBV5-1 and TRBJ2-1; 7 bases line up with TRBD1. The germline CDR1 and CDR2 sequences are SGHRS and YFSETQ. The CDR3 contains 14 residues. V lost 7 bases, J lost 0 bases, and 4 bases stayed unmatched. In DNA, the CDR3 is TGCGCCAGCGAGGGGGACAGCTCCTACAATGAGCAGTTCTTC. Its translation: CASEGDSSYNEQFF.

The chain couples TRBV28 to TRBJ2-1, with a possible D match to TRBD2 (5 bases). Trimming stripped 3 bases from V and 9 bases from J, with 15 bases between. The CDR3 loop spans 14 amino acids. Per the germline V gene, CDR1 is MDHEN and CDR2 is SYDVKM. The CDR3, as DNA: TGTGCCAGCAGTTTGGTAGGAGGAACGGGTGAGCAGTTCTTC. This encodes CASSLVGGTGEQFF.

The chain has TRBV5-6 and TRBJ2-7; D is perhaps TRBD2 (5 bases). V was clipped by 0 bases and J by 7 bases, with 17 bases between them. CDR1 and CDR2 (germline): SGHDT, YYEEEE. The CDR3 is made up of 15 amino acids. CDR3 DNA: TGTGCCAGCAGCTTGGGAATTTGGGGAGTTTCAGAGCAGTACTTC. Protein: CASSLGIWGVSEQYF.